The clone carrying this T cell receptor beta chain was detected a few times. Its target is unknown. One heparinised draw, averaging roughly 0.12 L, was taken per donor. The data are from a study of beta chain features in type 1 diabetes. General observations from the study: For patients and controls alike, PCR might favor shorter templates to the same degree. Among all four CD4+ subsets, Type 1 diabetes patients had TCRB CDR3s that were moderately but significantly shorter.

Expressed TCRB transcripts were sequenced because the isolated RNA had all been reverse transcribed beforehand. Method: immunoSEQ multiplex PCR; TCRdb's copy keeps in-frame clones and lacks some. The sample yields 350,000 to 400,000 clones, 10% to 15% seen once. CDR1 SNHLY and CDR2 FYNNEI come from the germline V gene. The ends were cut back, 5 bases at V and 6 bases at J, with 17 bases in the middle. CDR3 length: 15 residues. V usage is TRBV2 and J usage is TRBJ1-5; TRBD1 might be the D (6 bases). This receptor was identified in a woman aged 18 to 35 with type 1 diabetes. The specimen sequenced was naive CD4+ T cells from blood. This chain's CDR3 is CASSPQGDEGQPQHF. Written as DNA, the CDR3 is TGTGCCAGCAGTCCACAGGGAGATGAGGGTCAGCCCCAGCATTTT.